This T cell receptor (beta chain) derives from a study of CD8 T cells in Susac syndrome. This CDR3 region has 15 residues. CDR1 LNHDA and CDR2 SQIVND come from the germline V gene (reference sequence). With 3 bases clipped from V and 5 bases from J, the junction kept 5 bases outside the gene matches. Points from the study as a whole: TCR sequencing and HLA analysis covered a relatively small number of individuals.

It was with random hexamers that 0.5 to 1 ug RNA was reverse transcribed. Amplification of TCR beta CDR3 was carried out by immunoSEQ multiplex PCR, which covered 54 Vbeta and 13 Jbeta segments. From the immunoSEQ multiplex PCR reads, TCRdb called clonotypes with MiXCR, one entry per CDR3 protein. The sample lists about 120,000 distinct CDR3 sequences; nearly 95% were seen once. Details on this clonotype: Antigen: not known.

The sequenced target, TCR beta, came from blood CD8+ and CD4+ T cells. Negative isolation was applied to CD8+ and CD4+ T cells, and FACS enrichment was applied to TEMRA cells. This clonotype was obtained from a human donor in good health. Sequenced material: CD4+ T cells from PBMCs. The chain links TRBV19 to TRBJ2-3; 10 nucleotides line up with TRBD2. CDR3 nucleotides: TGTGCCAGTAGTATTTTAGCGGGGGGACAAGATACGCAGTATTTT. It codes for CASSILAGGQDTQYF.